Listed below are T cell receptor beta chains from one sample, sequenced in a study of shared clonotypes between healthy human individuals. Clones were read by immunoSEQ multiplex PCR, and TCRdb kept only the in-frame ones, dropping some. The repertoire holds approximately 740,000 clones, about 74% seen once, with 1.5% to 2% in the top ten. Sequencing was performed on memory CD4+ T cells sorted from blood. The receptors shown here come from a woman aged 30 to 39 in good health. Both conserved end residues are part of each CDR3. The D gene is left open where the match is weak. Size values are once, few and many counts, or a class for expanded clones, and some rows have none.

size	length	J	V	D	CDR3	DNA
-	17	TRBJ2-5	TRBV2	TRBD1	CASRSGTGRANQETQYF	TGTGCCAGCCGTTCCGGGACAGGGCGGGCCAACCAAGAGACCCAGTACTTC
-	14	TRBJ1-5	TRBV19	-	CASLGMVGNQPQHF	TGTGCCAGCCTTGGGATGGTTGGCAATCAGCCCCAGCATTTT
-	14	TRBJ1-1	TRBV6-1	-	CASSDWLGNTEAFF	TGTGCCAGCAGTGATTGGTTAGGGAACACTGAAGCTTTCTTT
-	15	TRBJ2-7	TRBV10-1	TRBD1	CASNDPGQGNYEQYF	TGCGCCAGCAACGATCCGGGACAGGGAAATTACGAGCAGTACTTC
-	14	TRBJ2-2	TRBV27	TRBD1	CASSRGLRTGELFF	TGTGCCAGCAGCAGGGGGCTACGGACCGGGGAGCTGTTTTTT
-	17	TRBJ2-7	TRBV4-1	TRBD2	CASSQGQGVAGGKEQYF	TGCGCCAGCAGCCAAGGCCAAGGGGTAGCGGGGGGAAAAGAGCAGTACTTC
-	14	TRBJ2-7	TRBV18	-	CASSPSGSGWEQYF	TGTGCCAGCTCACCATCAGGGTCAGGGTGGGAGCAGTACTTC
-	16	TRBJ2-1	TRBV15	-	CATSRDGLQSYNEQFF	TGTGCCACCAGCAGAGATGGCCTTCAGTCCTACAATGAGCAGTTCTTC
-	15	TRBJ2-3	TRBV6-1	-	CASSPRQVATDTQYF	TGTGCCAGCAGTCCCCGACAGGTGGCCACAGATACGCAGTATTTT
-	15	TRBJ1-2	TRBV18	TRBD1	CASSPDRDVFRGYTF	TGTGCCAGCTCACCAGACAGGGATGTGTTTCGTGGCTACACCTTC
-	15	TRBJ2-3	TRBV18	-	CASSPPSVSTDTQYF	TGTGCCAGCTCACCACCGTCGGTAAGCACAGATACGCAGTATTTT
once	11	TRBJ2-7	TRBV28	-	CASSPLVEQYF	TGTGCCAGCAGCCCCTTAGTCGAGCAGTACTTC
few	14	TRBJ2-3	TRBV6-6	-	CASRGDSETDTQYF	TGTGCCAGCAGGGGGGACTCTGAAACAGATACGCAGTATTTT
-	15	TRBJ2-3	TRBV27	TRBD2	CASRPWREHADTQYF	TGTGCCAGCCGTCCATGGCGGGAGCACGCAGATACGCAGTATTTT
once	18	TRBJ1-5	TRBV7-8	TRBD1	CASIADRRGLYSNQPQHF	TGTGCCAGCATCGCGGACAGGAGGGGTCTTTATAGCAATCAGCCCCAGCATTTT
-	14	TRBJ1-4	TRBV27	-	CASSLRVFGEKLFF	TGTGCCAGCAGTTTAAGGGTCTTTGGTGAAAAACTGTTTTTT
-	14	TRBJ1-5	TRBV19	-	CASTRRPGNQPQHF	TGTGCCAGTACCCGTCGTCCGGGCAATCAGCCCCAGCATTTT
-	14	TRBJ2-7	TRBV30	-	CAWSVHRESYEQYF	TGTGCCTGGAGTGTCCACAGGGAATCCTACGAGCAGTACTTC
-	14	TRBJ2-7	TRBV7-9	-	CASSRVGANNEQYF	TGTGCCAGCAGCCGGGTCGGGGCGAACAACGAGCAGTACTTC
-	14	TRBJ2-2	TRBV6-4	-	CASGPRGGTGELFF	TGTGCCAGCGGACCGAGGGGTGGCACCGGGGAGCTGTTTTTT
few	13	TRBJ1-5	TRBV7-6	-	CASSTHSNQPQHF	TGTGCCAGCAGCACTCATAGCAATCAGCCCCAGCATTTT